This TCR beta chain emerged from a study of blood T cell repertoires in COVID-19. Turning to the study itself: The study drew acute and convalescent COVID-19 samples from the United States, Italy and Spain. PBMCs, B-cell-depleted T cells, or T cells were the source of the cDNA or gDNA that made up the material.

Under the authors' procedure: Quantification of nucleated cells was approximated via reference gene primer amplification. Libraries were prepared by immunoSEQ multiplex PCR; TCRdb keeps only in-frame clonotypes and omits some of them. The V and J calls and clone size are taken from that table; D and trimming were inferred from the DNA. The sample has a few hundred thousand clones, about nine tenths seen once. Trimming pared 4 bases from V and 11 bases from J, leaving 11 bases between. The CDR3 is made up of 11 amino acids. Looked up from germline, CDR1 is SGHAT and CDR2 is FQNNGV. The V call is TRBV11-2, the J call TRBJ1-1; D might be TRBD1 (5 bases). Input material: peripheral blood. The TCR was taken from a man aged 50 or older with acute or convalescent COVID-19. The CDR3 protein is CASSSTVSAFF. As DNA, the CDR3 is TGTGCCAGCAGCTCGACAGTTTCTGCTTTCTTT.